These 16 T cell receptor beta chains originate from one sample sequenced in a study of cytomegalovirus exposure and HLA in healthy donors. PCR used 60 Vbeta primers and 13 Jbeta primers. Generated by immunoSEQ multiplex PCR, the TCRdb table keeps only in-frame clones and is missing some. The sample lists 90,000 to 140,000 clones, approximately 80% occurring once. Sequencing used PBMCs. The source is a male donor in good health and CMV-seronegative.

V gene TRBV19 combines with J gene TRBJ2-7; D ambiguous. Germline V gene data show CDR1 as LNHDA and CDR2 as SQIVND (reference sequence). Trimming stripped 6 bases from V and 2 bases from J, with 14 bases between. The CDR3 extends over 14 amino acids. The CDR3 loop reads CASRQARETYEQYF. The CDR3 coding sequence is TGTGCCAGTAGGCAGGCCAGAGAAACCTACGAGCAGTACTTC.

The chain links TRBV4-2 to TRBJ2-5; TRBD2 matches 9 bases. The J call is in doubt because the DNA end fits TRBJ2-7 better. Germline CDR1 reads LGHNA; CDR2 reads YNFKEQ. The CDR3 is 15 amino acids. The CDR3: CASSQGRGRAYEQYF. The CDR3 DNA is TGTGCCAGCAGCCAAGGCCGCGGGAGGGCGTACGAGCAGTACTTC.

The chain couples TRBV6-1 to TRBJ1-6; D gene ambiguous. The CDR3 loop spans 11 amino acids. The V and J ends lost 6 bases and 7 bases respectively, with 4 bases between them. Germline lookup yields CDR1 MNHNS and CDR2 SASEGT. CDR3: CASSRNSPLHF. In DNA, the CDR3 is TGTGCCAGCAGCCGGAATTCACCCCTCCACTTT.

For the CDR3, the DNA is TGCAGCGTTGTGGAGAGTAGCAATCAGCCCCAGCATTTT. It codes for CSVVESSNQPQHF. V usage is TRBV29-1 and J usage is TRBJ1-5; D remains ambiguous. The germline gives CDR1 SQVTM, CDR2 ANQGSEA. This CDR3 has 13 residues. Trimming pared 4 bases from V and 0 bases from J, leaving 7 bases between.

A few counts support this clone. The chain couples TRBV30 to TRBJ1-2; a weak D match, TRBD1 (6 bases). V lost 0 bases and J lost 7, with 21 bases in between. Germline CDR1 is GTSNPN and CDR2 is SVGIG (reference sequence). The CDR3 is 16 amino acids. DNA for the CDR3: TGTGCCTGGAGTGTATTGGGATCGGGGGGCGTTGGTGGCTACACCTTC. Its protein product is CAWSVLGSGGVGGYTF. The whole variable domain, remainder taken from reference TRBV30 and TRBJ1-2, is SQTIHQWPATLVQPVGSPLSLECTVEGTSNPNLYWYRQAAGRGLQLLFYSVGIGQISSEVPQNLSASRPQDRQFILSSKKLLLSDSGFYLCAWSVLGSGGVGGYTFGSGTRLTVV.

Notes on this clone: In the same sample, other DNA sequences code for this CDR3. V and J are TRBV2 and TRBJ2-1; D possibly corresponds to TRBD2 (5 bases). Germline values: CDR1 SNHLY, CDR2 FYNNEI. Trimming pared 2 bases from V and 0 bases from J, leaving 8 bases between. The CDR3 consists of 15 residues. The CDR3 is CASSESGSSYNEQFF. The CDR3 nucleotides are TGTGCCAGCAGTGAAAGCGGAAGCTCCTACAATGAGCAGTTCTTC.

This clone was detected only a few times. The genes are TRBV7-2 and TRBJ1-2; TRBD1 might be the D (6 bases). Germline-derived CDR1 and CDR2 are SGHTA and FQGNSA. V lost 2 bases to trimming and J lost 1 base, with 8 bases between them. The CDR3 is 14 amino acids. The CDR3 sequence is CASSLTGFNYGYTF. The CDR3 DNA follows: TGTGCCAGCAGCTTAACAGGGTTTAACTATGGCTACACCTTC.

The rearrangement joins TRBV2 to TRBJ1-3; a possible D gene is TRBD1 (5 bases). Germline V lookup: CDR1 SNHLY, CDR2 FYNNEI. This CDR3 contains 16 residues. V was pared by 1 base and J by 4 bases, with 14 bases between. The CDR3 loop reads CASSEVSGVNGNTIYF. The CDR3 DNA follows: TGTGCCAGCAGTGAAGTCTCGGGGGTAAACGGAAACACCATATATTTT.

As to this clone: A junction end diverges from the germline sequence, so it may reflect a read error. The chain is built from TRBV7-7 and TRBJ2-5, with 8 nucleotides matching TRBD2. The length of the CDR3 is 16 residues. Looked up from germline, CDR1 is SSHAT and CDR2 is FNYEAQ (reference sequence). CDR3 bases: TGTGCTAGCAGCTTAGCGCCGGGAGGGCCCGGAGAGACCCAGTACTTC. Translated, it gives CASSLAPGGPGETQYF.

The rearrangement uses TRBV2 and TRBJ2-2, with a weak D call TRBD1 (6 bases). CDR1 and CDR2 from the germline V gene are SNHLY and FYNNEI. This CDR3 has 16 amino acids. Trimming stripped 7 bases from V and 6 bases from J, with 21 bases between. The chain's CDR3 is CASNKGITGTAGELFF. The CDR3 DNA reads TGTGCCAGCAATAAGGGTATTACAGGGACCGCCGGGGAGCTGTTTTTT.

The chain recombines TRBV30 with TRBJ2-7, with a weak D call TRBD2 (6 bases). CDR3 length: 13 amino acids. Per germline, CDR1 GTSNPN and CDR2 SVGIG (reference sequence). Trimming removed 5 bases from V and 3 bases from J, with 14 bases in between. CDR3 DNA sequence: TGTGCCTGGGTGGAGGGACTTGGCTACGAGCAGTACTTC. This codes for CAWVEGLGYEQYF.

The gene calls are TRBV2 and TRBJ2-1; 8 bases line up with TRBD1. The CDR3 length is 13 residues. CDR1 SNHLY and CDR2 FYNNEI come from the germline V gene. Trimming at V came to 6 bases and at J to 6 bases, leaving 4 bases not matched to a gene. CDR3 sequence: CASRETGVNEQFF. DNA for the CDR3: TGTGCCAGCAGGGAGACAGGGGTCAATGAGCAGTTCTTC.

V and J are TRBV9 and TRBJ1-3; the match to TRBD1 covers 9 bases. Germline V CDR1 and CDR2: SGDLS, YYNGEE. The J segment lost 4 bases and the V segment lost 3 bases, leaving 5 bases of the junction unmatched. CDR3 length equals 15 residues. CDR3 protein: CASSAGQGSGNTIYF. In DNA, the CDR3 is TGTGCCAGCAGCGCCGGACAGGGGAGCGGAAACACCATATATTTT.

This clone was recorded a few times. The V and J genes are TRBV29-1 and TRBJ1-4, with 11 positions matching TRBD1. Germline V gene sequence: CDR1 SQVTM, CDR2 ANQGSEA. Losses at the gene ends were 1 base for V and 8 bases for J; bases not matched to a gene: 12. The CDR3 runs to 17 residues. This chain's CDR3 is CSVEGPDLGQGVEKLFF. The CDR3 region has the DNA TGCAGCGTTGAAGGCCCGGACTTGGGACAGGGGGTGGAAAAACTGTTTTTT.

The chain has TRBV6-1 and TRBJ1-1, with TRBD1 as a possible D gene (5 bases). This CDR3 is 13 amino acids long. The V and J ends lost 8 bases and 1 base respectively, with 11 bases between them. CDR1 is MNHNS and CDR2 is SASEGT in the germline V gene. CDR3 in amino acids: CASGADQNTEAFF. The DNA for the CDR3 is TGTGCCAGCGGGGCGGACCAGAACACTGAAGCTTTCTTT.

The chain recombines TRBV15 with TRBJ2-2; D gene uncertain. V lost 2 bases to trimming and J lost 4 bases, with 8 bases between them. This CDR3 region has 14 residues. CDR1 and CDR2 from the germline V gene are LNHNV and YYDKDF (reference sequence). The CDR3 sequence: CATSRLGGTGELFF. DNA of the CDR3: TGTGCCACCAGCAGACTCGGTGGCACCGGGGAGCTGTTTTTT. Together with reference TRBV15 and TRBJ2-2, the CDR3 gives the full variable domain: DAMVIQNPRYQVTQFGKPVTLSCSQTLNHNVMYWYQQKSSQAPKLLFHYYDKDFNNEADTPDNFQSRRPNTSFCFLDIRSPGLGDTAMYLCATSRLGGTGELFFGEGSRLTVL.